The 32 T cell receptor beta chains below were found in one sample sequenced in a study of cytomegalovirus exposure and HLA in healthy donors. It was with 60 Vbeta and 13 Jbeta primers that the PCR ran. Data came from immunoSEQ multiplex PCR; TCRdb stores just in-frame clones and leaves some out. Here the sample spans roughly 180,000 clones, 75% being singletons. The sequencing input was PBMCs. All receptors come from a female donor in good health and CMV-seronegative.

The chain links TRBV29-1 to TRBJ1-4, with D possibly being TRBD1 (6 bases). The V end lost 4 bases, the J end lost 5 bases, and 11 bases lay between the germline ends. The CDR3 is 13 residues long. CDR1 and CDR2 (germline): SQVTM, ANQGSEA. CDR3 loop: CSVVGQLNEKLFF. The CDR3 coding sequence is TGCAGCGTTGTCGGACAGCTAAATGAAAAACTGTTTTTT. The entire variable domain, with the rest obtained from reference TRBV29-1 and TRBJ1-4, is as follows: SAVISQKPSRDICQRGTSLTIQCQVDSQVTMMFWYRQQPGQSLTLIATANQGSEATYESGFVIDKFPISRPNLTFSTLTVSNMSPEDSSIYLCSVVGQLNEKLFFGSGTQLSVL.

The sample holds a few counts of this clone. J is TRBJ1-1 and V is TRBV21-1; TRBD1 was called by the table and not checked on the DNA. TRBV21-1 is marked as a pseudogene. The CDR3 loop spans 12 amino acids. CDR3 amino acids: CASSEQGTEAFF. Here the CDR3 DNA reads TGTGCCAGCAGCGAACAGGGGACTGAAGCTTTCTTT.

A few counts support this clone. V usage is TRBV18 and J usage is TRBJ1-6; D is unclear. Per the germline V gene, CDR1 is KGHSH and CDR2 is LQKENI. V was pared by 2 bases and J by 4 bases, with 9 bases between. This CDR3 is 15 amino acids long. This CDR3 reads CASSPGRRYNSPLHF. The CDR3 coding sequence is TGTGCCAGCTCACCAGGGAGGAGATATAATTCACCCCTCCACTTT.

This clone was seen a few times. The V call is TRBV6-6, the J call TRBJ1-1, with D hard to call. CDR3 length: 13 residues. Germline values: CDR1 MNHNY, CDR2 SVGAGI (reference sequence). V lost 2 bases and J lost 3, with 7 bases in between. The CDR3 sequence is CASSYARDTEAFF. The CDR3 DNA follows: TGTGCCAGCAGTTACGCCCGGGACACTGAAGCTTTCTTT.

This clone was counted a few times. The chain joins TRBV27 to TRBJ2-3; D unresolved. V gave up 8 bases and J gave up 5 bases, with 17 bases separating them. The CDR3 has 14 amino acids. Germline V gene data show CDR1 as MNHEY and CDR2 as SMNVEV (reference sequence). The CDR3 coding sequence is TGTGCCAGCTGCCCGTGGCCAATTATAGATACGCAGTATTTT. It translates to CASCPWPIIDTQYF.

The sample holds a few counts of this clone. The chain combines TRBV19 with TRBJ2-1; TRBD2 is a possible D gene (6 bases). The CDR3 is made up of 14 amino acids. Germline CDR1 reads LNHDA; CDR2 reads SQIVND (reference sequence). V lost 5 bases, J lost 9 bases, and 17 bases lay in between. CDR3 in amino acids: CASSPRLVIVEQFF. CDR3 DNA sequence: TGTGCCAGTAGTCCCAGACTAGTCATCGTTGAGCAGTTCTTC.

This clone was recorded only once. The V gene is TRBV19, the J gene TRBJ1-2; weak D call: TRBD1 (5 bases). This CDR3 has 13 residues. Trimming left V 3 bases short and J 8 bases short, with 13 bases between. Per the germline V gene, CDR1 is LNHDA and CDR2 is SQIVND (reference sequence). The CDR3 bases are TGTGCCAGTAGTATCCCGGACATCGCCGGCTACACCTTC. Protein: CASSIPDIAGYTF.

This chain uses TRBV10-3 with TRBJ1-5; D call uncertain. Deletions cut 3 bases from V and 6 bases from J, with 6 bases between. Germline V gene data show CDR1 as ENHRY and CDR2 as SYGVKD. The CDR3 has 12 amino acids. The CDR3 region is CAISDGPQPQHF. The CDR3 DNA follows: TGTGCCATCAGTGATGGGCCTCAGCCCCAGCATTTT.

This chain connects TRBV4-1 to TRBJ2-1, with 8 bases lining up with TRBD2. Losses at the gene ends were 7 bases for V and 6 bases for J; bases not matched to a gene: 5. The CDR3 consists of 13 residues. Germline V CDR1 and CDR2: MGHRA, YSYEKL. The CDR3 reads CASKAGVGNEQFF. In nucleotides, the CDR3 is TGCGCCAGCAAAGCGGGGGTTGGCAATGAGCAGTTCTTC.

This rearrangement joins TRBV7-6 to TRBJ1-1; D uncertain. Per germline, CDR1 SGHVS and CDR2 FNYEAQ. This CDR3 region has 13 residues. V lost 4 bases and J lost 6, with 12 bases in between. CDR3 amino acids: CASSSYGGSEAFF. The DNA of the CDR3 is TGTGCCAGCAGCTCATACGGCGGGTCTGAAGCTTTCTTT.

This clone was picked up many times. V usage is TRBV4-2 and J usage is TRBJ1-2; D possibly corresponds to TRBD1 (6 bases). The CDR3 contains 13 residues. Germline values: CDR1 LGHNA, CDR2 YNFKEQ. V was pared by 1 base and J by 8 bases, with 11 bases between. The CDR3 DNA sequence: TGTGCCAGCAGCCAAGGCCCGGACAGCGGCTACACCTTC. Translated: CASSQGPDSGYTF.

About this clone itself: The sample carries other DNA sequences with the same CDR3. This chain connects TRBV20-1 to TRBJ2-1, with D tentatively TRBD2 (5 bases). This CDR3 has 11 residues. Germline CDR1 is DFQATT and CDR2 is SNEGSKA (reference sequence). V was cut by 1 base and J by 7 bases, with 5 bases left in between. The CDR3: CSARGGNEQFF. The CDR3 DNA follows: TGCAGTGCTAGAGGAGGGAATGAGCAGTTCTTC.

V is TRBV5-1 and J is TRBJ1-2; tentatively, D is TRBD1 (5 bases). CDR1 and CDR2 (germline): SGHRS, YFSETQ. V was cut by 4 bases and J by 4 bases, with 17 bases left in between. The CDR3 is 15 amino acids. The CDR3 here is CASSVAGGSGYGYTF. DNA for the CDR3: TGCGCCAGCAGCGTGGCGGGGGGAAGCGGCTATGGCTACACCTTC.

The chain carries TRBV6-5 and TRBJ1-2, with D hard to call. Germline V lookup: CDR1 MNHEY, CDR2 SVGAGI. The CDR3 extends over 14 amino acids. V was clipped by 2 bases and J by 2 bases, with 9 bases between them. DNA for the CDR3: TGTGCCAGCAGTTACCAGGCCCTGAACTATGGCTACACCTTC. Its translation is CASSYQALNYGYTF.

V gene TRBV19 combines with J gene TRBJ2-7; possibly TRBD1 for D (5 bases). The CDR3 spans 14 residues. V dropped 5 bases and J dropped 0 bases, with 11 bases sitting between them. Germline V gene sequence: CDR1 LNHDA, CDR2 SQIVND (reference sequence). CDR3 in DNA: TGTGCCAGTAGTGGGGCTAGAGGCTCCTACGAGCAGTACTTC. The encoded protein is CASSGARGSYEQYF.

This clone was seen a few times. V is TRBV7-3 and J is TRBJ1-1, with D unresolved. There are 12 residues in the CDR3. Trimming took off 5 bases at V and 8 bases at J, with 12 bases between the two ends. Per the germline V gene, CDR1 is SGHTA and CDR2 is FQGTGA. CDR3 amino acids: CASSLRRGEAFF. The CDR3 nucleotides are TGTGCCAGCAGCCTAAGACGAGGGGAAGCTTTCTTT.

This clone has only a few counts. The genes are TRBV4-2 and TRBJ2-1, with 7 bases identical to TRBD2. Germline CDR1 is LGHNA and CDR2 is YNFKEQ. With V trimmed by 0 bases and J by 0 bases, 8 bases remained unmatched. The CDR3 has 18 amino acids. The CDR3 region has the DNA TGTGCCAGCAGCCAAGATACCCCCCTAGCGGTCTCCTACAATGAGCAGTTCTTC. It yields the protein CASSQDTPLAVSYNEQFF.

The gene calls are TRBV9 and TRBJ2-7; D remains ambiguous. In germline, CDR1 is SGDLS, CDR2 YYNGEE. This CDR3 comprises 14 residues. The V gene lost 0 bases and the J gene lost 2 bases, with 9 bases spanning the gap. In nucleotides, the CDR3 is TGTGCCAGCAGCGTAGGAGCGACCGCCTACGAGCAGTACTTC. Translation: CASSVGATAYEQYF.

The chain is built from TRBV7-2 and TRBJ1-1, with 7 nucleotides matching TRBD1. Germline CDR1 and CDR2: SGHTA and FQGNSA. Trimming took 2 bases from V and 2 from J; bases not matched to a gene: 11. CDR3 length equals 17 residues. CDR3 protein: CASSLSGPGQKNTEAFF. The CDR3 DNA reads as TGTGCCAGCAGCTTAAGCGGCCCGGGACAGAAAAACACTGAAGCTTTCTTT.

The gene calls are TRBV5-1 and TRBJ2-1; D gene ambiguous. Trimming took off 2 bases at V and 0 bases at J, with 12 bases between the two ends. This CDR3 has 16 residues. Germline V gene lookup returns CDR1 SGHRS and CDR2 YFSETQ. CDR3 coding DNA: TGCGCCAGCAGCTTAGAACAGACGAGCTCCTACAATGAGCAGTTCTTC. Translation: CASSLEQTSSYNEQFF.

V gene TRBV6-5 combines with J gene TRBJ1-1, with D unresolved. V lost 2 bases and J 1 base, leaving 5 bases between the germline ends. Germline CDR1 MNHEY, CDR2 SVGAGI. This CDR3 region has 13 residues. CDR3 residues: CASSYGPNTEAFF. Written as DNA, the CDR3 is TGTGCCAGCAGTTACGGGCCGAACACTGAAGCTTTCTTT.

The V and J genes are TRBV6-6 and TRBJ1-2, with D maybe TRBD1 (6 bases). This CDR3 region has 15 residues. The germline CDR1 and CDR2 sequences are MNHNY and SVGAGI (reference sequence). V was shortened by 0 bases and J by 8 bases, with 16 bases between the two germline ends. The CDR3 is CASSYSRVGQNGYTF. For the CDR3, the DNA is TGTGCCAGCAGTTACTCGAGGGTCGGACAGAACGGCTACACCTTC.

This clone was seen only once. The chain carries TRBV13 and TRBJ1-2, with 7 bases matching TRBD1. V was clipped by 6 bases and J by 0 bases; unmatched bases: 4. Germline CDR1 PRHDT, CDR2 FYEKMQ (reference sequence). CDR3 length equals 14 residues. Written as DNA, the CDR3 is TGTGCCAGCAGTCAAGACAGGGCTAACTATGGCTACACCTTC. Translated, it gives CASSQDRANYGYTF.

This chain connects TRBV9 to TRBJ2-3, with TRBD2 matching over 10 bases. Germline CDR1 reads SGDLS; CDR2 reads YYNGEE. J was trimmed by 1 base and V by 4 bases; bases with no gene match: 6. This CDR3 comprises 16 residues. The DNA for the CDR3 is TGTGCCAGCAGCTTTCAAACTAGCGGGGGCACAGATACGCAGTATTTT. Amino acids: CASSFQTSGGTDTQYF.

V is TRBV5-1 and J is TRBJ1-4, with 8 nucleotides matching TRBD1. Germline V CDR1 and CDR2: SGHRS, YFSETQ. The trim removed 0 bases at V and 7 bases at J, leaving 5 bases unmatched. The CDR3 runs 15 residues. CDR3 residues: CASSLGTGRGEKLFF. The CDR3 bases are TGCGCCAGCAGCTTGGGGACAGGGCGCGGTGAAAAACTGTTTTTT.

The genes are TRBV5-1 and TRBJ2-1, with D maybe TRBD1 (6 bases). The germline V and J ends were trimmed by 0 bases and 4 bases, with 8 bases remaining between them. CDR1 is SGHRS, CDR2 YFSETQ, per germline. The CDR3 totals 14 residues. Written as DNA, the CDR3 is TGCGCCAGCAGCTTGGGACAGGTGTACAATGAGCAGTTCTTC. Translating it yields CASSLGQVYNEQFF.

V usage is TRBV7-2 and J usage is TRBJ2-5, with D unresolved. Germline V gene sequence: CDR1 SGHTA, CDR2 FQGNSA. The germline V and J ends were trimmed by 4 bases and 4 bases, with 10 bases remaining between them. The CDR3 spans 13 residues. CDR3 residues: CASSSPVVETQYF. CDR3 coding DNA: TGTGCCAGCAGCTCCCCGGTAGTAGAGACCCAGTACTTC.

CDR3 sequence reads: CASSLEDRGNSPLHF. In DNA form, the CDR3 reads TGTGCCAGCAGCTTGGAGGACAGGGGGAATTCACCCCTCCACTTT. The V call is TRBV5-5, the J call TRBJ1-6; 10 bases align to TRBD1. CDR1 is SGHKS and CDR2 is YYEKEE in the germline V gene (reference sequence). CDR3 length equals 15 residues. Unmatched junction bases numbered 1, after V lost 0 bases and J lost 7 bases. The full variable domain, its missing parts supplied by reference TRBV5-5 and TRBJ1-6, is DAGVTQSPTHLIKTRGQQVTLRCSPISGHKSVSWYQQVLGQGPQFIFQYYEKEERGRGNFPDRFSARQFPNYSSELNVNALLLGDSALYLCASSLEDRGNSPLHFGNGTRLTVT.

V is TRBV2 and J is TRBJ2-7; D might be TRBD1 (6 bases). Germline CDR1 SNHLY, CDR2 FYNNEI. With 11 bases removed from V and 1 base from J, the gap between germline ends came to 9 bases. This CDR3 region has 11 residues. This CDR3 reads CARQVSYEQYF. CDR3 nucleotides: TGTGCCCGACAGGTGTCCTACGAGCAGTACTTC.

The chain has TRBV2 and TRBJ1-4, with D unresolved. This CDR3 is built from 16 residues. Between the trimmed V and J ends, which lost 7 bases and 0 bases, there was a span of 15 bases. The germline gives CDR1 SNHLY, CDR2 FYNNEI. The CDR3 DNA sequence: TGTGCCAGCATATCCCGCACCACTACAACTAATGAAAAACTGTTTTTT. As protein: CASISRTTTTNEKLFF.

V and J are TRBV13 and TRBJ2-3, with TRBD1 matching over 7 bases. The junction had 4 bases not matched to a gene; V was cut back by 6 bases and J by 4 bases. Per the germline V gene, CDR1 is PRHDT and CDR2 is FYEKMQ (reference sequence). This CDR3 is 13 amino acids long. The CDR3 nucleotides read TGTGCCAGCAGGCGACAGGGTCCAGATACGCAGTATTTT. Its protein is CASRRQGPDTQYF.

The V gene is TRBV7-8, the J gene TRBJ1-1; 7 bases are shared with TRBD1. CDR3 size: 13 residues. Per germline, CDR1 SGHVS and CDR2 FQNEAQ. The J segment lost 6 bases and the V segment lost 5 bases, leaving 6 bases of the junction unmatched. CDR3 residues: CASSEKGASEAFF. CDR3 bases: TGTGCCAGCAGCGAAAAGGGGGCTTCTGAAGCTTTCTTT.